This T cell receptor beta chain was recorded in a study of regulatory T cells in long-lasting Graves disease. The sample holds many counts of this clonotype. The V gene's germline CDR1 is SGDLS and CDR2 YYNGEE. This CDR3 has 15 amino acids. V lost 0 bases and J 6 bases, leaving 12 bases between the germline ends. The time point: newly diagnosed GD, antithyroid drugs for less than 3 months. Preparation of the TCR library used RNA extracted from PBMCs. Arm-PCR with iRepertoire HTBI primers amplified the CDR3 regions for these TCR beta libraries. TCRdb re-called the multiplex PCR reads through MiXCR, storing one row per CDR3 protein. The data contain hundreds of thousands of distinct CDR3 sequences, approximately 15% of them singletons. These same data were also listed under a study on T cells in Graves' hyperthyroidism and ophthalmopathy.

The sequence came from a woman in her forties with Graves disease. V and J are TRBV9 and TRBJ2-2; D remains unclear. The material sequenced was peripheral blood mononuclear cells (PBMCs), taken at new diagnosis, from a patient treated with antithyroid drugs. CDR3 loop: CASSVATRLPGELFF. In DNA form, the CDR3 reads TGTGCCAGCAGCGTAGCTACGAGGCTGCCCGGGGAGCTGTTTTTT.